This entry features one T cell receptor (beta chain) sequence. Its antigen is undetermined. Trimming took 4 bases from V and 2 from J, leaving 9 bases between them. CDR1 and CDR2 (germline): LNHDA, SQIVND (reference sequence). The CDR3 loop spans 13 amino acids. The donors (healthy individuals) were bone marrow donors. This sample is part of a study of cytomegalovirus exposure and HLA in healthy donors. Study results and limitations: In vitro checks showed that a few CMV-associated chains really do target CMV antigens. A later analysis by the authors found several of the most significant clusters apparently linked to common viral pathogens.

The PCR ran on 60 Vbeta and 13 Jbeta primers. Produced via immunoSEQ multiplex PCR; TCRdb's table is partial and in-frame only. Seen here are 150,000 to 200,000 clones, approximately 80% observed once, and the top ten hold about 2.4%. This chain connects TRBV19 to TRBJ2-7; possibly TRBD1 for D (5 bases). The source is a male donor in good health and CMV-seronegative. Sequenced: PBMCs. CDR3 residues: CASSTTVAYEQYF. CDR3 DNA sequence: TGTGCCAGTAGTACGACAGTGGCCTACGAGCAGTACTTC.